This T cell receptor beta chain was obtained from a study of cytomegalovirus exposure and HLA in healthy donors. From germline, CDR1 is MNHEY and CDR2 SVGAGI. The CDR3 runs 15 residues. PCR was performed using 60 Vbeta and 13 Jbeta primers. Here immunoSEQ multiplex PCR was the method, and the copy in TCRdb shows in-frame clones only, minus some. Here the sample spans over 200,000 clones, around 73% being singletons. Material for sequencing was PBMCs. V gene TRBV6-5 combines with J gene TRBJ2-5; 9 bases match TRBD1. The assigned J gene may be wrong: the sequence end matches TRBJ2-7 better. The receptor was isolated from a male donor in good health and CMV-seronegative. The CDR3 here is CASSFPGQGRDEQYF. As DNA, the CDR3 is TGTGCCAGCAGTTTTCCGGGACAGGGTCGTGACGAGCAGTACTTC.